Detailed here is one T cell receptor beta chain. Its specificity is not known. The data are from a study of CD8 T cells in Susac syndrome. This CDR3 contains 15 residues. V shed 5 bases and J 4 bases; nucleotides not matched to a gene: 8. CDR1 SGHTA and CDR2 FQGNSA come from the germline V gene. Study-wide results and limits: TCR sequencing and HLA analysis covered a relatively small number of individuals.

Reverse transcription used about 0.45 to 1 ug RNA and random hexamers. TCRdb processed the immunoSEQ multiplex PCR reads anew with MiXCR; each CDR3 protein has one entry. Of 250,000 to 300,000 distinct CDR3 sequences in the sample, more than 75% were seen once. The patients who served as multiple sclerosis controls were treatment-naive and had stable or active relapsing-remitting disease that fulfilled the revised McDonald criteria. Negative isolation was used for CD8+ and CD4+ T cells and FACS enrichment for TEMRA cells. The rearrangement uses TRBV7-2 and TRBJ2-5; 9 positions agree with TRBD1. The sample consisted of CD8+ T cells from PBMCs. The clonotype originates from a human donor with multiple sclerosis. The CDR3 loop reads CASSVGQGLSETQYF. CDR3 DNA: TGTGCCAGCAGCGTGGGACAGGGTCTCTCAGAGACCCAGTACTTC.